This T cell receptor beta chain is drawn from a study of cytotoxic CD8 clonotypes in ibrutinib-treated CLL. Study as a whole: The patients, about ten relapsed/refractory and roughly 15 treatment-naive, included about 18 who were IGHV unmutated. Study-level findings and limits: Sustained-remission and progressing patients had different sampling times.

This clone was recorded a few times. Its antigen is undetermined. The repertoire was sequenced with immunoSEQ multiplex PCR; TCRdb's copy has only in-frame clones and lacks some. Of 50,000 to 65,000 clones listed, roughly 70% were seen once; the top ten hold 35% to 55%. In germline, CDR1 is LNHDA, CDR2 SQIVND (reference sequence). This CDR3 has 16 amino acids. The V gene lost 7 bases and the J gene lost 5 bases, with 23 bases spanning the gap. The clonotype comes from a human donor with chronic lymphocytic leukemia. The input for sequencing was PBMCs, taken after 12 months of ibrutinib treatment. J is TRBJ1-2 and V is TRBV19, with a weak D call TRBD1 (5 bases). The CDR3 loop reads CASTNDSWKGFYGYTF. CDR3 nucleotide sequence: TGTGCCAGTACCAACGACAGTTGGAAGGGATTTTATGGCTACACCTTC.